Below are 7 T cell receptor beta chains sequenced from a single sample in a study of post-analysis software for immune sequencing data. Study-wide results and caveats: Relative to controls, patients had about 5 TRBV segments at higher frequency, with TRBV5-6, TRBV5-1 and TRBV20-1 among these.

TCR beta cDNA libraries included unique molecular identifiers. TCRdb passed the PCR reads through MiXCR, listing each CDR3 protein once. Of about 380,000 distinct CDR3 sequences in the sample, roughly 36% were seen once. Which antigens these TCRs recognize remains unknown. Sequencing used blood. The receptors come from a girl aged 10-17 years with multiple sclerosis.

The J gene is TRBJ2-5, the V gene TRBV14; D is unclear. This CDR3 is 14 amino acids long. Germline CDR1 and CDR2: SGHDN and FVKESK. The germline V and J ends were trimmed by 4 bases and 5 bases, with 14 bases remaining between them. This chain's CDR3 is CASSPQLGQETQYF. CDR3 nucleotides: TGTGCCAGCAGCCCCCAATTAGGGCAGGAGACCCAGTACTTC.

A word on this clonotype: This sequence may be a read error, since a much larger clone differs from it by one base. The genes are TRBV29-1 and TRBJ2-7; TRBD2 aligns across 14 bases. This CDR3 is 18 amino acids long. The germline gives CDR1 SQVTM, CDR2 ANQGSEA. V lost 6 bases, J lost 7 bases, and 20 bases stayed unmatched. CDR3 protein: CSVAGTSGGGYGNKEQYF. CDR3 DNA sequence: TGCAGCGTGGCCGGGACTAGCGGGGGAGGCTACGGGAACAAGGAGCAGTACTTC.

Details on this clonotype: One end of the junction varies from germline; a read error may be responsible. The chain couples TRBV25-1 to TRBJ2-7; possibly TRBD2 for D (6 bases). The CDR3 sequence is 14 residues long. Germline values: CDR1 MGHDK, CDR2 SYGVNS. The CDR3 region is CASSESGRNYGQYF. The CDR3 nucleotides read TGTGCCAGCAGTGAATCGGGGAGGAACTACGGGCAGTACTTC.

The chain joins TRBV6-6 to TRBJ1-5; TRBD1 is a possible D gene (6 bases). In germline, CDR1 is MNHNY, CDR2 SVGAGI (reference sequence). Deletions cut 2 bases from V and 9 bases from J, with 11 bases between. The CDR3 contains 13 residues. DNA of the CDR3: TGTGCCAGCAGTTACGAGGGGACAATGCCCCAGCATTTT. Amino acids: CASSYEGTMPQHF.

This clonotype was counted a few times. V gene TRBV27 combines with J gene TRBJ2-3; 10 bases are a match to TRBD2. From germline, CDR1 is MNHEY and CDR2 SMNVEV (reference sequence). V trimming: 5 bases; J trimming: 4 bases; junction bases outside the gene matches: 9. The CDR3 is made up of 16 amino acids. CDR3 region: CASSPGTSVGPDTQYF. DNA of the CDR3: TGTGCCAGCAGTCCCGGGACTAGCGTGGGTCCAGATACGCAGTATTTT.

The CDR3 sequence is CAWSSPHNEQFF. The CDR3 region has the DNA TGTGCCTGGAGTTCTCCCCACAATGAGCAGTTCTTC. The chain has TRBV30 and TRBJ2-1; D call uncertain. Germline CDR1 and CDR2: GTSNPN and SVGIG (reference sequence). The V end lost 2 bases, the J end lost 5 bases, and 7 bases lay between the germline ends. The CDR3 spans 12 residues.

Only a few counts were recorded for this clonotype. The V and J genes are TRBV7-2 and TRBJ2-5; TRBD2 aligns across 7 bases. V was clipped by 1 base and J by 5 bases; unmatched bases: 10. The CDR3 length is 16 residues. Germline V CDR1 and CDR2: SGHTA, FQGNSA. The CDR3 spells CASSLVLRDYNETQYF. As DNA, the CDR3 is TGTGCCAGCAGCTTAGTCCTCCGGGACTATAATGAGACCCAGTACTTC.